A selection of T cell receptor beta chains follows, all from one sample in a study of cytomegalovirus exposure and HLA in healthy donors. This table comes from immunoSEQ multiplex PCR, and its TCRdb copy is limited to in-frame clones, with some not included. Altogether approximately 110,000 clones are present, about 94% being singletons, with the ten largest covering approximately 1.2%. Sequenced material: PBMCs. The receptor source for this set is a young woman in good health and CMV-seronegative. Each CDR3 is given with its conserved first and last residue.

>TRBV5-1|TRBJ1-4
CASSLRTGEGEKLFF
>TRBV2|TRBJ1-2
CASSAQIYGYTF
>TRBV4-1|TRBJ2-7
CASSPSPGLAGNGEQYF
>TRBV28|TRBJ2-1
CASSSLPLPPGRLYNEQFF
>TRBV18|TRBJ2-5
CASSPRGQNQETQYF
>TRBV28|TRBJ1-2
CASSLAGREYGYTF
>TRBV14|TRBJ2-7
CASSQDWAGREQYF
>TRBV6-4|TRBJ2-1
CASSDIRTSGYNEQFF
>TRBV5-4|TRBJ2-7
CASSLGTDLIYEQYF
>TRBV5-6|TRBJ2-3
CASGGEAGMDTQYF
>TRBV2|TRBJ1-5
CATSGGSMGPQHF
>TRBV2|TRBJ2-2
CASDPGTGYTGELFF
>TRBV7-8|TRBJ2-7
CASSLAGRVDSYEQYF
>TRBV6-5|TRBJ2-2
CASSDRLGGELFF
>TRBV29-1|TRBJ1-5
CSVGARDQPQHF
>TRBV6-5|TRBJ1-5
CASSSKGRANQPQHF
>TRBV15|TRBJ2-7
CATSRVVQRGVYEQYF
>TRBV11-2|TRBJ1-1
CASSLDPTGKNTEAFF
>TRBV5-4|TRBJ1-2
CASSSPVGDYGYTF
>TRBV11-2|TRBJ2-7
CASSSGQGGTYEQYF
>TRBV2|TRBJ1-2
CASSADGANYGYTF
>TRBV5-4|TRBJ1-2
CASKTGTSANYGYTF
>TRBV28|TRBJ2-6
CASREGLGANVLTF
>TRBV5-1|TRBJ2-3
CASSLLDPFDTQYF
>TRBV2|TRBJ2-5
CASRAGLAEQETQYF
>TRBV28|TRBJ2-5
CASSSNRDRETQYF
>TRBV2|TRBJ2-4
CASTTGLSGIQYF
>TRBV5-4|TRBJ2-1
CASSLALDNEQFF
>TRBV6-5|TRBJ2-4
CASGLKGGNIQYF
>TRBV29-1|TRBJ2-1
CSVEDGQDEQFF
>TRBV7-9|TRBJ2-5
CASSLPVDGRRETQYF
>TRBV6-5|TRBJ1-4
CASSRGQGAGEKLFF
>TRBV7-9|TRBJ2-7
CASSLDQGQGDKQYF
>TRBV5-6|TRBJ1-1
CASSLIDRPNTEAFF
>TRBV29-1|TRBJ2-7
CSVDSPYEQYF
>TRBV6-1|TRBJ1-1
CASSEAGRRAFF
>TRBV7-9|TRBJ1-1
CASSYLTGEAFF
>TRBV5-1|TRBJ1-1
CASSLLPLRDRGTNTEAFF
>TRBV2|TRBJ2-2
CASRRDGGELFF
>TRBV27|TRBJ2-4
CASSLKNRGAKNIQYF
>TRBV9|TRBJ2-2
CASSPRTSGRRTGELFF
>TRBV9|TRBJ1-5
CASSSEDPQPQHF
>TRBV18|TRBJ1-3
CASSYGRQGGDTIYF
>TRBV19|TRBJ2-1
CASSVGLYNEQFF
>TRBV30|TRBJ2-7
CAWSRGRPNILEQYF
>TRBV7-7|TRBJ2-5
CASSHPGGRETQYF
>TRBV28|TRBJ2-1
CASSLGGEGYEQFF
>TRBV10-3|TRBJ2-7
CAISESDSSYEQYF
>TRBV5-5|TRBJ2-2
CASSRGLADGELFF
>TRBV11-2|TRBJ1-3
CASSLGTSPSSGNTIYF
>TRBV5-4|TRBJ1-2
CASSFRPSGYGYTF
>TRBV29-1|TRBJ2-3
CSVEGVAGGADTQYF
>TRBV7-2|TRBJ2-7
CASSTQGRGYEQYF
>TRBV30|TRBJ2-5
CAWSRDRQETQYF
>TRBV11-2|TRBJ1-4
CASSPRVGGEWPANEKLFF
>TRBV5-8|TRBJ1-4
CASSQGAGREKLFF
>TRBV7-9|TRBJ2-1
CASDRGGQMYNEQFF
>TRBV28|TRBJ1-5
CASLFTGGNQPQHF
>TRBV18|TRBJ2-4
CASSQKTGALAKNIQYF
>TRBV28|TRBJ1-2
CASSLALQGGYGYTF